This T cell receptor beta chain originates from a study of cytomegalovirus exposure and HLA in healthy donors. The PCR contained 60 Vbeta and 13 Jbeta primers. Data came from immunoSEQ multiplex PCR; TCRdb stores just in-frame clones and leaves some out. The data show about 150,000 clones, more than 70% seen once. The donors (healthy individuals) were bone marrow donors. The V gene's germline CDR1 is GTSNPN and CDR2 SVGIG (reference sequence). The V gene lost 0 bases and the J gene lost 6 bases, with 7 bases spanning the gap. This CDR3 has 12 amino acids. The TCR sequence derives from a woman in her forties in good health and CMV-seronegative. Sequenced material: PBMCs. The rearrangement uses TRBV30 and TRBJ2-3; D is unresolved. The CDR3 DNA reads TGTGCCTGGAGTGTATTTATGGATACGCAGTATTTT. Encoded protein: CAWSVFMDTQYF.